This T cell receptor beta chain appears in the sequencing data of a study of blood T cells in healthy people across ages. In the study overall: About one barcoded beta molecule was captured per two T cells (by template switching).

It was with a sample-barcoded 5' primer and a J-beta primer mix that a second PCR of roughly 6 to 11 cycles was run. Using its own MiXCR run on the 5' RACE reads, TCRdb lists one record per CDR3 protein. The repertoire includes over a million distinct CDR3 sequences, 42% of them detected once, and approximately 7.9% sits in the top ten. The CDR3 length is 15 residues. Trimming removed 7 bases from V and 2 bases from J, with 16 bases in between. Germline assignment: CDR1 MNHNY and CDR2 SVGAGI (reference sequence). At least 6.5 million PBMCs were isolated per sample. The TCR sequence derives from a woman younger than 35 in good health. The V gene is TRBV6-6, the J gene TRBJ2-3; perhaps TRBD2 as D (5 bases). The sample taken for sequencing was blood. This CDR3 is CASTLRETTTDTQYF. CDR3 DNA: TGTGCCAGCACTCTACGGGAAACTACCACAGATACGCAGTATTTT.